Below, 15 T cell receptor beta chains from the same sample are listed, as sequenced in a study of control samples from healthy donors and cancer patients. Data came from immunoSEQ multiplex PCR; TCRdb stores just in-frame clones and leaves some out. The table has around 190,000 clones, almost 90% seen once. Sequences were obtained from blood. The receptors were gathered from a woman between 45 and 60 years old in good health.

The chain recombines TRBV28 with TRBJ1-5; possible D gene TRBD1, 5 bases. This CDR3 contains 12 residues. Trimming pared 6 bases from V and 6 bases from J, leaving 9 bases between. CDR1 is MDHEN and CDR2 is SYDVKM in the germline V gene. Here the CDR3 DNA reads TGTGCCAGCAGGGAGGGACCTCAGCCCCAGCATTTT. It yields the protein CASREGPQPQHF.

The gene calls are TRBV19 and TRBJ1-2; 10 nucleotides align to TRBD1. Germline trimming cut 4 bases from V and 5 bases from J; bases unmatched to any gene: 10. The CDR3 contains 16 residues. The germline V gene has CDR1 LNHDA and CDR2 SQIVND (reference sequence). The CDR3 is CASSTLRDRGSYGYTF. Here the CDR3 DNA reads TGTGCCAGTAGTACCCTCCGGGACAGGGGATCGTATGGCTACACCTTC.

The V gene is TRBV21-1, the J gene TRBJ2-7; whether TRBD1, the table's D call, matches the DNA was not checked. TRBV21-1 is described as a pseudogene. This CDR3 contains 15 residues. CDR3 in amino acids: CASNNRWGSSYEQYF. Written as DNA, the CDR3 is TGTGCCAGCAATAATCGATGGGGCAGCTCCTACGAGCAGTACTTC.

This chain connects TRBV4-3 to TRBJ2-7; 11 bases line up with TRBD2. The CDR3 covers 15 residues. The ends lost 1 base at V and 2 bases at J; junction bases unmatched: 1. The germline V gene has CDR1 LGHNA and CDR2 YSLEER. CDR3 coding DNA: TGCGCCAGCAGCCAAGGACTAGCGGGGACCTACGAGCAGTACTTC. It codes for CASSQGLAGTYEQYF.

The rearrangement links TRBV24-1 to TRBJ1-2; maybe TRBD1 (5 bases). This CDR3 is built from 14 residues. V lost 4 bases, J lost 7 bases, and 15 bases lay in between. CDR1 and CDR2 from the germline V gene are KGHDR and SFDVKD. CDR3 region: CATSEGGLITGYTF. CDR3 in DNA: TGTGCCACCAGTGAGGGGGGACTGATAACTGGCTACACCTTC.

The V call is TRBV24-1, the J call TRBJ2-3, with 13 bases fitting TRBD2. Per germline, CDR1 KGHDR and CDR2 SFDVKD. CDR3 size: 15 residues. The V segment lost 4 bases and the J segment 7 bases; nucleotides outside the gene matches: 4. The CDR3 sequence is CATSDPTSGGNTQYF. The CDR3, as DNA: TGTGCCACCAGTGACCCGACTAGCGGGGGGAATACGCAGTATTTT.

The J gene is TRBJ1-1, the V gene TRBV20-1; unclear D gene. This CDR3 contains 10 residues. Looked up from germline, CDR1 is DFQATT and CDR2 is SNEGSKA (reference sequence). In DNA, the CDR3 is TGCACCCTTGGACGGCATGAAGCTTTCTTT. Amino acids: CTLGRHEAFF.

CDR3 sequence (DNA): TGTGCCAGCAGAGCGGGACAGGGTATGTACGAGCAGTACTTC. This gives the protein CASRAGQGMYEQYF. The chain has TRBV28 and TRBJ2-7, with 9 bases that match TRBD1. Trimming removed 6 bases from V and 4 bases from J; junction bases left unmatched: 7. Per germline, CDR1 MDHEN and CDR2 SYDVKM. There are 14 residues in the CDR3.

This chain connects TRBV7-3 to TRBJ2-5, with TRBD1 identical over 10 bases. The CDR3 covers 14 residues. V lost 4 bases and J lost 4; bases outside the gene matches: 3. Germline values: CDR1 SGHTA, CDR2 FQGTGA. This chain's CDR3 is CASSSTGGLETQYF. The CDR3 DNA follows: TGTGCCAGCAGCTCGACAGGGGGCTTAGAGACCCAGTACTTC.

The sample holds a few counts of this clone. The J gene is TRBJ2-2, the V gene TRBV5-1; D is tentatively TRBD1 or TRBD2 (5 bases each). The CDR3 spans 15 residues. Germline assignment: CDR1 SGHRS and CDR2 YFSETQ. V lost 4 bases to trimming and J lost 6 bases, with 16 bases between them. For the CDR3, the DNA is TGCGCCAGCAGCAGGGACCGGCCTGGCGCCGGGGAGCTGTTTTTT. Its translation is CASSRDRPGAGELFF.

Here the CDR3 DNA reads TGTGCCAGTACCTTGGACGGGATCAGGCGGGGCTACACCTTC. The encoded protein is CASTLDGIRRGYTF. The rearrangement links TRBV19 to TRBJ1-2; D is ambiguous. Germline CDR1 is LNHDA and CDR2 is SQIVND (reference sequence). Trimming stripped 7 bases from V and 8 bases from J, with 20 bases between. The CDR3 is 14 residues long.

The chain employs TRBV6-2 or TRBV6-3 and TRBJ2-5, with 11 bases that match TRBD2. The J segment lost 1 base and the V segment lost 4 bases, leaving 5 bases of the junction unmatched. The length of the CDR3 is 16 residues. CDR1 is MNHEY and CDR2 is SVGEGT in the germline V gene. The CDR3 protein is CASSSGLAGFQETQYF. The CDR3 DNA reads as TGTGCCAGCAGTTCCGGACTAGCGGGCTTCCAAGAGACCCAGTACTTC.

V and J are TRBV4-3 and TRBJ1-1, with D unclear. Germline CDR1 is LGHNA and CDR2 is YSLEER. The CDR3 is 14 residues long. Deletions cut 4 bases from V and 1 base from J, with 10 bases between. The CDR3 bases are TGCGCCAGCAGCCCCCCGAACAGGAACACTGAAGCTTTCTTT. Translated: CASSPPNRNTEAFF.

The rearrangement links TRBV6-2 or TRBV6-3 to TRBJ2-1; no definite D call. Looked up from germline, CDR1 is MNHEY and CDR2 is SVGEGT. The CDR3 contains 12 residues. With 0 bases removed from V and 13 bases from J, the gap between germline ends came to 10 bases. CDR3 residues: CASSYSITPQFF. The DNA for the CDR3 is TGTGCCAGCAGTTACTCGATCACCCCCCAGTTCTTC.

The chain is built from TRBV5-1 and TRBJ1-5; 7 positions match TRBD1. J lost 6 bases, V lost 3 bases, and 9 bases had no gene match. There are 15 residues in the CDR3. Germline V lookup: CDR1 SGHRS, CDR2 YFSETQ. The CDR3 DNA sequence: TGCGCCAGCAGCTCCGAGGGGGCGCGGGGTCAGCCCCAGCATTTT. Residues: CASSSEGARGQPQHF.